A selection of T cell receptor beta chains follows, all from one sample in a study of Tregs in tolerant kidney transplant recipients. TCRdb keeps only in-frame clones here, not all; method: immunoSEQ multiplex PCR. The repertoire has about 240,000 clones, 84% of them found once; the top ten carry around 0.64%. Input material: CD4+ T cells from blood. These receptors all stem from a human donor in good health. Each CDR3 is given with its conserved first and last residue. A D gene is named only where the DNA matches it firmly. Clone size, where shown, is once, few, many, or a class for clones that have expanded.

d_call: NA
v_call: TRBV7-8
clone_size: NA
j_call: TRBJ1-5
cdr3_aa: CASSLRGMDSNQPQHF
cdr3_nt: TGTGCCAGCAGCCTCAGGGGAATGGATAGCAATCAGCCCCAGCATTTT

d_call: NA
v_call: TRBV9
clone_size: NA
j_call: TRBJ1-3
cdr3_aa: CASSVGNSGNTIYF
cdr3_nt: TGTGCCAGCAGCGTAGGGAACTCTGGAAACACCATATATTTT

d_call: NA
v_call: TRBV15
clone_size: NA
j_call: TRBJ2-7
cdr3_aa: CATSREAIDEQYF
cdr3_nt: TGTGCCACCAGCAGAGAGGCGATTGACGAGCAGTACTTC

d_call: NA
v_call: TRBV4-2
clone_size: NA
j_call: TRBJ2-7
cdr3_aa: CASSQEGPSHYEQYF
cdr3_nt: TGTGCCAGCAGCCAAGAAGGCCCTTCCCACTACGAGCAGTACTTC

d_call: TRBD1
v_call: TRBV5-1
clone_size: NA
j_call: TRBJ2-2
cdr3_aa: CASRVQGANTGELFF
cdr3_nt: TGCGCCAGCAGGGTCCAGGGGGCTAACACCGGGGAGCTGTTTTTT

d_call: TRBD2
v_call: TRBV4-1
clone_size: NA
j_call: TRBJ2-5
cdr3_aa: CASSQPTGTSGIETQYF
cdr3_nt: TGCGCCAGCAGCCAGCCAACGGGGACTAGCGGGATTGAGACCCAGTACTTC

d_call: NA
v_call: TRBV11-2
clone_size: few
j_call: TRBJ2-1
cdr3_aa: CASSPLNAGTRNFF
cdr3_nt: TGTGCCAGCAGCCCATTGAACGCCGGGACGAGAAACTTCTTC

d_call: NA
v_call: TRBV29-1
clone_size: NA
j_call: TRBJ1-1
cdr3_aa: CSGCTGSGTEAFF
cdr3_nt: TGCAGCGGCTGTACAGGGTCGGGGACTGAAGCTTTCTTT

d_call: NA
v_call: TRBV11-2
clone_size: few
j_call: TRBJ1-1
cdr3_aa: CASSLRWGAPRTEAFF
cdr3_nt: TGTGCCAGCAGCTTAAGGTGGGGGGCGCCGAGAACTGAAGCTTTCTTT

d_call: TRBD2
v_call: TRBV27
clone_size: few
j_call: TRBJ2-3
cdr3_aa: CASMGGAGGYDPDTQYF
cdr3_nt: TGTGCCAGCATGGGAGGAGCGGGGGGCTACGATCCAGATACGCAGTATTTT

d_call: NA
v_call: TRBV6-1
clone_size: NA
j_call: TRBJ2-7
cdr3_aa: CASSRTPGLNSEQYF
cdr3_nt: TGTGCCAGCAGCCGAACTCCGGGACTGAACAGCGAGCAGTACTTC

d_call: NA
v_call: TRBV7-9
clone_size: once
j_call: TRBJ1-1
cdr3_aa: CASSLVQALNTEAFF
cdr3_nt: TGTGCCAGCAGCTTAGTACAGGCTTTGAACACTGAAGCTTTCTTT

d_call: TRBD2
v_call: TRBV5-4
clone_size: NA
j_call: TRBJ2-7
cdr3_aa: CASSPGTSNEQYF
cdr3_nt: TGTGCCAGCAGCCCCGGGACTAGTAACGAGCAGTACTTC

d_call: TRBD1
v_call: TRBV30
clone_size: NA
j_call: TRBJ1-6
cdr3_aa: CAWIQRDRGTRSPLHF
cdr3_nt: TGTGCCTGGATCCAACGGGACAGGGGGACTCGGTCACCCCTCCACTTT

d_call: NA
v_call: TRBV10-3
clone_size: few
j_call: TRBJ2-3
cdr3_aa: CAIGTANTDTQYF
cdr3_nt: TGTGCCATCGGGACTGCCAACACAGATACGCAGTATTTT

d_call: NA
v_call: TRBV4-1
clone_size: NA
j_call: TRBJ2-7
cdr3_aa: CASSQLGGEQYF
cdr3_nt: TGCGCCAGCAGCCAATTAGGGGGCGAGCAGTACTTC

d_call: TRBD1
v_call: TRBV7-3
clone_size: NA
j_call: TRBJ2-2
cdr3_aa: CASRLQGPNTGELFF
cdr3_nt: TGTGCCAGCAGGTTACAGGGGCCTAACACCGGGGAGCTGTTTTTT

d_call: NA
v_call: TRBV7-8
clone_size: NA
j_call: TRBJ1-4
cdr3_aa: CASSPLRAWGNEKLFF
cdr3_nt: TGTGCCAGCAGCCCACTGAGGGCATGGGGTAATGAAAAACTGTTTTTT

d_call: NA
v_call: TRBV5-1
clone_size: NA
j_call: TRBJ2-3
cdr3_aa: CASSFGVSTDTQYF
cdr3_nt: TGCGCCAGCAGCTTCGGCGTAAGCACAGATACGCAGTATTTT

d_call: TRBD2
v_call: TRBV5-1
clone_size: NA
j_call: TRBJ2-1
cdr3_aa: CASSWTSGNNEQFF
cdr3_nt: TGCGCCAGCAGCTGGACTAGCGGAAACAATGAGCAGTTCTTC

d_call: NA
v_call: TRBV6-1
clone_size: NA
j_call: TRBJ1-2
cdr3_aa: CASSDPPGRGYTF
cdr3_nt: TGTGCCAGCAGTGACCCGCCCGGAAGGGGCTACACCTTC

d_call: NA
v_call: TRBV11-3
clone_size: NA
j_call: TRBJ2-3
cdr3_aa: CASSLGRNSDTQYF
cdr3_nt: TGTGCCAGCAGCTTAGGCCGGAATTCAGATACGCAGTATTTT

d_call: NA
v_call: TRBV18
clone_size: NA
j_call: TRBJ1-5
cdr3_aa: CASSPGINQPQHF
cdr3_nt: TGTGCCAGCTCACCAGGGATAAATCAGCCCCAGCATTTT

d_call: NA
v_call: TRBV18
clone_size: NA
j_call: TRBJ1-1
cdr3_aa: CASSPRGAPGRAFF
cdr3_nt: TGTGCCAGCTCACCACGGGGAGCCCCAGGGAGAGCTTTCTTT

d_call: NA
v_call: TRBV19
clone_size: NA
j_call: TRBJ2-7
cdr3_aa: CASSLVGASSYEQYF
cdr3_nt: TGTGCCAGTAGCCTCGTGGGGGCCAGCTCCTACGAGCAGTACTTC

d_call: NA
v_call: TRBV13
clone_size: once
j_call: TRBJ2-7
cdr3_aa: CASSLGTPASEQYF
cdr3_nt: TGTGCCAGCAGCTTGGGGACCCCCGCTTCCGAGCAGTACTTC

d_call: TRBD1
v_call: TRBV4-1
clone_size: NA
j_call: TRBJ1-5
cdr3_aa: CASSQTGGNQPQHF
cdr3_nt: TGCGCCAGCAGCCAGACAGGGGGCAATCAGCCCCAGCATTTT

d_call: NA
v_call: TRBV6-5
clone_size: NA
j_call: TRBJ2-7
cdr3_aa: CASSRQPSSYEQYF
cdr3_nt: TGTGCCAGCAGTAGACAGCCATCCTCATACGAGCAGTACTTC

d_call: NA
v_call: TRBV27
clone_size: few
j_call: TRBJ1-2
cdr3_aa: CASSDLGGAGGYTF
cdr3_nt: TGTGCCAGCAGTGACCTGGGCGGGGCGGGCGGCTACACCTTC

d_call: TRBD2
v_call: TRBV5-4
clone_size: few
j_call: TRBJ2-4
cdr3_aa: CASSLEPSGREIAKNIQYF
cdr3_nt: TGTGCCAGCAGCTTGGAGCCTAGCGGGAGGGAAATAGCCAAAAACATTCAGTACTTC

d_call: NA
v_call: TRBV5-1
clone_size: NA
j_call: TRBJ1-1
cdr3_aa: CASSLGSGPEAFF
cdr3_nt: TGCGCCAGCAGCTTGGGATCAGGGCCTGAAGCTTTCTTT

d_call: NA
v_call: TRBV30
clone_size: NA
j_call: TRBJ2-1
cdr3_aa: CAWAGGHEQFF
cdr3_nt: TGTGCCTGGGCCGGGGGACATGAGCAGTTCTTC

d_call: TRBD1
v_call: TRBV5-1
clone_size: NA
j_call: TRBJ1-1
cdr3_aa: CASSRGTDRTNTEAFF
cdr3_nt: TGCGCCAGCAGCCGAGGGACAGATCGAACCAACACTGAAGCTTTCTTT

d_call: NA
v_call: TRBV6-1
clone_size: NA
j_call: TRBJ2-1
cdr3_aa: CASSGAAYNEQFF
cdr3_nt: TGTGCCAGCAGTGGTGCGGCGTACAATGAGCAGTTCTTC

d_call: NA
v_call: TRBV29-1
clone_size: NA
j_call: TRBJ2-2
cdr3_aa: CSVTSTPGELFF
cdr3_nt: TGCAGCGTTACTAGCACCCCCGGGGAGCTGTTTTTT

d_call: NA
v_call: TRBV5-5
clone_size: NA
j_call: TRBJ1-2
cdr3_aa: CASSLDTRDFYGYTF
cdr3_nt: TGTGCCAGCAGCTTAGACACCAGGGATTTCTATGGCTACACCTTC

d_call: TRBD1
v_call: TRBV7-9
clone_size: NA
j_call: TRBJ2-7
cdr3_aa: CASRGKSGTGTYEQYF
cdr3_nt: TGTGCCAGCAGGGGTAAATCCGGGACAGGGACCTACGAGCAGTACTTC

d_call: NA
v_call: TRBV6-6
clone_size: NA
j_call: TRBJ2-7
cdr3_aa: CASSYRDPVREQYF
cdr3_nt: TGTGCCAGCAGTTACAGGGACCCCGTCCGCGAGCAGTACTTC

d_call: NA
v_call: TRBV30
clone_size: NA
j_call: TRBJ2-7
cdr3_aa: CAWSPTGRSYEQYF
cdr3_nt: TGTGCCTGGAGTCCTACAGGGAGATCCTACGAGCAGTACTTC

d_call: NA
v_call: TRBV6-6
clone_size: NA
j_call: TRBJ1-2
cdr3_aa: CASSYRYYYGYTF
cdr3_nt: TGTGCCAGCAGTTACAGGTATTACTATGGCTACACCTTC

d_call: NA
v_call: TRBV10-2
clone_size: NA
j_call: TRBJ1-2
cdr3_aa: CASSEAGYYGYTF
cdr3_nt: TGCGCCAGCAGTGAGGCGGGGTACTATGGCTACACCTTC

d_call: TRBD1
v_call: TRBV14
clone_size: NA
j_call: TRBJ2-7
cdr3_aa: CASSQVTGYPYEQYF
cdr3_nt: TGTGCCAGCAGCCAAGTGACAGGGTATCCCTACGAGCAGTACTTC

d_call: NA
v_call: TRBV9
clone_size: NA
j_call: TRBJ1-6
cdr3_aa: CASSVGRGTQSSYNSPLHF
cdr3_nt: TGTGCCAGCAGCGTGGGCAGGGGCACCCAGAGCTCCTATAATTCACCCCTCCACTTT

d_call: TRBD1
v_call: TRBV6-1
clone_size: NA
j_call: TRBJ1-2
cdr3_aa: CASSGGGRVGYYGYTF
cdr3_nt: TGTGCCAGCAGTGGAGGGGGCAGGGTTGGGTACTATGGCTACACCTTC

d_call: NA
v_call: TRBV12-1
clone_size: NA
j_call: TRBJ2-1
cdr3_aa: CASSSRDLSQFF
cdr3_nt: TGTGCCAGCAGCTCCCGGGACCTATCCCAGTTCTTC

d_call: TRBD1
v_call: TRBV2
clone_size: NA
j_call: TRBJ1-1
cdr3_aa: CASSGTGGVTEAFF
cdr3_nt: TGTGCCAGCAGTGGGACAGGGGGCGTCACTGAAGCTTTCTTT

d_call: TRBD2
v_call: TRBV6-5
clone_size: NA
j_call: TRBJ2-1
cdr3_aa: CASGQRGGEQFF
cdr3_nt: TGTGCCAGCGGACAGCGGGGGGGGGAGCAGTTCTTC

d_call: NA
v_call: TRBV30
clone_size: NA
j_call: TRBJ1-4
cdr3_aa: CAWSVNSNEKLFF
cdr3_nt: TGTGCCTGGAGTGTAAATAGTAATGAAAAACTGTTTTTT

d_call: NA
v_call: TRBV7-4
clone_size: NA
j_call: TRBJ1-5
cdr3_aa: CASSWNSNQPQHF
cdr3_nt: TGTGCCAGCAGCTGGAATAGCAATCAGCCCCAGCATTTT

d_call: NA
v_call: TRBV5-1
clone_size: NA
j_call: TRBJ2-1
cdr3_aa: CASSLAPVHHGDNEQFF
cdr3_nt: TGCGCCAGCAGCTTGGCCCCGGTTCACCACGGGGACAATGAGCAGTTCTTC

d_call: NA
v_call: TRBV4-1
clone_size: NA
j_call: TRBJ2-5
cdr3_aa: CASSQGVLETQYF
cdr3_nt: TGCGCCAGCAGCCAGGGGGTCTTGGAGACCCAGTACTTC

d_call: TRBD2
v_call: TRBV5-1
clone_size: NA
j_call: TRBJ2-5
cdr3_aa: CASSFGTSGNWEETQYF
cdr3_nt: TGCGCCAGCAGCTTCGGGACTAGCGGGAATTGGGAAGAGACCCAGTACTTC

d_call: TRBD2
v_call: TRBV18
clone_size: NA
j_call: TRBJ2-3
cdr3_aa: CASSPSVGLAGGTDTQYF
cdr3_nt: TGTGCCAGCTCACCCTCCGTAGGACTAGCGGGCGGGACAGATACGCAGTATTTT

d_call: NA
v_call: TRBV19
clone_size: NA
j_call: TRBJ1-4
cdr3_aa: CATTASFNEKLFF
cdr3_nt: TGTGCCACCACCGCTAGCTTTAATGAAAAACTGTTTTTT